What follows describes a single T cell receptor beta chain. The antigen is undetermined. This sample includes further DNA sequences coding for the same CDR3. Genomic DNA per cell subset filled all wells of several immunoSEQ plates. The method was immunoSEQ multiplex PCR; TCRdb's version includes in-frame clones alone and lacks a portion of them. The repertoire includes about 1.1 million clones, roughly 74% of them detected once, and 0.6% to 0.7% sits in the top ten. The CDR3 loop spans 12 amino acids. Germline V gives CDR1 SNHLY, CDR2 FYNNEI. Trimming removed 6 bases at V and 7 bases at J, with 10 bases between. The sample originates from a study of shared clonotypes between healthy human individuals. Study information: The people who gave samples were a couple of women and a few men aged 18 to 49.

Overall study results and limits: Generally, naive subsets (rather than memory subsets) showed larger estimated richness. Sampling used blood alone; tissue repertoires probably differ.

The receptor comes from a young man in good health. Some clones in this sample may be carry-over from other donors' samples. Material for sequencing was memory CD4+ T cells from PBMCs. Subset given: CD45RA-negative fraction. The chain combines TRBV2 with TRBJ1-5; unclear D gene. The CDR3, as DNA: TGTGCCAGCAGATCGGAGGGCCAGCCCCAGCATTTT. It codes for CASRSEGQPQHF.